The 2 T cell receptor beta chains reported below all come from one sample, sequenced in a study of cytomegalovirus exposure and HLA in healthy donors. Repertoires were generated with immunoSEQ multiplex PCR, while TCRdb's copy carries only in-frame clones and drops some. This sample yields 220,000 or so clones, of which roughly 83% are seen a single time; around 5.4% belongs to the top ten. Sequenced: PBMCs. These receptors all stem from a young woman in good health and CMV-seronegative.

The chain links TRBV30 to TRBJ1-2; D gene ambiguous. The CDR3 is 12 residues long. V was pared by 0 bases and J by 4 bases, with 6 bases between. Germline-derived CDR1 and CDR2 are GTSNPN and SVGIG (reference sequence). For the CDR3, the DNA is TGTGCCTGGAGTGTGGGGATCTATGGCTACACCTTC. It is translated as CAWSVGIYGYTF.

J is TRBJ2-2 and V is TRBV19; no definite D call. Trimming removed 7 bases from V and 0 bases from J, with 15 bases in between. The length of the CDR3 is 16 residues. Germline assignment: CDR1 LNHDA and CDR2 SQIVND (reference sequence). The CDR3 protein is CASISPGVANTGELFF. CDR3 DNA sequence: TGTGCCAGTATTTCCCCAGGAGTCGCGAACACCGGGGAGCTGTTTTTT.